The sequence of this TCR beta chain was determined in a study of blood T cell repertoires in COVID-19 (dated by TCRdb to the early 2020s). In terms of the full investigation: Samples from collaborators originated in the United States, Italy and Spain and spanned both the acute and convalescent phases of COVID-19. Deeply sampled blood TCRbeta repertoires from subjects exposed to, actively infected with, or recovered from COVID-19 were included in the dataset. The repertoires were released in a freely available public database meant as a resource for research on the immune response to SARS-CoV-2. Sample metadata almost always included a de-identified subject ID, COVID-19 status, age in years and sex. HLA class I and class II types, where available, came from metadata supplied by the sample provider rather than from assay-based typing. Samples were obtained from the ongoing ImmuneRACE study (first 160 participants) and from over 1,000 subjects provided by 6 global collaborators. The material from the prospective study consisted of cDNA or gDNA derived from T cells, B-cell-depleted T cells, or PBMCs. Study-level results and caveats: How much clinical and demographic metadata was included differed by source and by participant, and the metadata was provided uncurated.

This clone was counted only a few times. Its antigen remains undetermined. No base quality values were provided; no much bigger clone lies one nucleotide off. TCRbeta CDR3 regions were amplified from genomic DNA using the immunoSEQ Assay, a bias-controlled multiplex PCR. Regarding the original processing steps: The number of nucleated cells in each sample was estimated by amplification of reference gene primers within the assay. To quantify the absolute abundance of each unique TCRbeta CDR3 rearrangement, sequence reads were collapsed and filtered. For each sample, productive Simpson clonality was calculated by taking the square root of Simpson's diversity index across productive rearrangements. Not all clones reach the TCRdb copy of this immuneACCESS table, which keeps in-frame sequences only. Checked studies attribute under half of the gap to unresolved V genes and leave the rest unexplained. The V and J calls and clone size are taken from that table; D and trimming were inferred from the DNA. The table for this sample lists about 98,000 clones; approximately 80% of them were counted only once. The ten largest account for roughly 10% of the sample.

The cysteine opens and the phenylalanine closes a CDR3 of 12 amino acids. Only the CDR3 part of the read is kept: 36 bases, read in frame from the first base. Trimming at the junction amounts to 6 bases on V and 7 bases on J, and the germline ends lie 12 bases apart. Each collaborating institution followed its own protocols to collect whole blood in K2EDTA tubes. For TCRbeta analysis, collaborator samples were shipped as frozen whole blood, as isolated PBMCs, or as DNA extracted from either sample type. Recombination joined TRBV12-3 or TRBV12-4 with TRBJ1-2; the D gene identity is not certain. Sequencing was performed on peripheral blood. The sequence came from a man between 65 and 85 years old with active or convalescent COVID-19. The CDR3 here reads CASSHLGRGYTF. The DNA sequence is given as TGTGCCAGCAGCCACTTGGGCCGTGGCTACACCTTC.